Here is one T cell receptor (beta chain) with its context. The antigen is undetermined. Generated by immunoSEQ multiplex PCR, the TCRdb table keeps only in-frame clones and is missing some. The table has 120,000 to 150,000 clones, around 88% seen once. This entry comes from a study of T cell responses to AZD1222 COVID-19 vaccine. Study-wide results and caveats: Donors skewed white British and female; clonal diversity was possibly underestimated. After two AZD1222 doses, spike-specific TCR breadth and depth rose versus day 0.

The CDR3 extends over 14 amino acids. Trimming took 7 bases from V and 0 from J; bases not matched to a gene: 3. Germline V gene sequence: CDR1 SGHTA, CDR2 FQGNSA. This receptor was taken from an adult in good health. The source material was peripheral blood, sampled on day 0 of AZD1222 vaccination. The chain has TRBV7-2 and TRBJ2-5; 9 bases match TRBD1. CDR3 sequence: CASTGQGYQETQYF. The DNA of the CDR3 is TGTGCCAGCACTGGACAGGGGTACCAAGAGACCCAGTACTTC.